The T cell receptor (beta chain) under discussion was sequenced for a study of T cell responses to AZD1222 COVID-19 vaccine. Measured with immunoSEQ multiplex PCR; TCRdb has only the in-frame clones, and not every one. This sample has approximately 120,000 clones, with approximately 91% found just once. Looked up from germline, CDR1 is MNHEY and CDR2 is SVGAGI. V dropped 9 bases and J dropped 1 base, with 12 bases sitting between them. The CDR3 sequence is 13 residues long. Of note for this clone: Its antigen is currently unknown.

Whole-study findings and limits: Donors were mostly white British, more females; clonal diversity possibly underestimated. Researchers report vaccine-associated CD4 TCRs spanning spike, with dominance at 160-218 and 743-854.

This chain connects TRBV6-5 to TRBJ1-2; tentatively, D is TRBD1 (6 bases). The input for sequencing was peripheral blood, taken on day 0 of AZD1222 vaccination. The TCR originated in an adult in good health. CDR3 coding DNA: TGTGCCAGTGGACAGACCTTTAACTATGGCTACACCTTC. Amino acid sequence: CASGQTFNYGYTF.